This is a list of T cell receptor beta chains from one sample in a study of cytomegalovirus exposure and HLA in healthy donors. The table came from immunoSEQ multiplex PCR; TCRdb's copy has only in-frame clones and leaves some out. The table lists some 170,000 clones, approximately 9.5% of them singletons. Input material: PBMCs. The origin of the receptors is a woman in her twenties or thirties in good health and CMV-seropositive. The CDR3 runs from the conserved cysteine through the conserved F or W. The D gene is left open where the match is weak. Size is stated for part of the rows, as once, few or many counts, or as a class when the clone is expanded.

-	few	TRBV15	TRBJ2-3	CATSTSSHSTDTQYF	TGTGCCACCAGCACCAGTAGCCACAGCACAGATACGCAGTATTTT
-	few	TRBV6-1	TRBJ1-2	CASARRNYGYTF	TGTGCCAGCGCCCGGAGGAACTATGGCTACACCTTC
-	few	TRBV29-1	TRBJ2-1	CSGGPHNEQFF	TGCAGCGGGGGGCCCCACAATGAGCAGTTCTTC
TRBD2	-	TRBV10-1	TRBJ2-3	CASSQSGSSTDTQYF	TGCGCCAGCAGTCAGAGCGGGAGTAGCACAGATACGCAGTATTTT
TRBD2	few	TRBV30	TRBJ2-2	CAWSSTGLAGFAGELFF	TGTGCCTGGAGTTCGACCGGACTAGCGGGGTTTGCCGGGGAGCTGTTTTTT
-	-	TRBV27	TRBJ1-6	CASSLSPINSPLHF	TGTGCCAGCAGTTTATCGCCTATTAATTCACCCCTCCACTTT
-	-	TRBV6-1	TRBJ2-5	CASTDAKGWEETQYF	TGTGCCAGCACTGACGCCAAGGGGTGGGAAGAGACCCAGTACTTC
TRBD2	-	TRBV5-1	TRBJ2-7	CASSLGLAGGIHEQYF	TGCGCCAGCAGCTTGGGACTAGCGGGAGGGATCCACGAGCAGTACTTC
TRBD2	few	TRBV6-1	TRBJ2-1	CASSEAGLAGAGNEQFF	TGTGCCAGCAGTGAAGCAGGCTTAGCGGGAGCAGGGAATGAGCAGTTCTTC
TRBD1	-	TRBV9	TRBJ2-7	CASSARDRGYEQYF	TGTGCCAGCAGCGCTAGGGACAGGGGCTACGAGCAGTACTTC
TRBD2	-	TRBV6-1	TRBJ2-2	CASSVSGRTGELFF	TGTGCCAGCAGTGTGAGCGGGAGGACCGGGGAGCTGTTTTTT
-	-	TRBV7-9	TRBJ2-7	CASSLVEGAGHYEQYF	TGTGCCAGCAGCTTAGTGGAGGGGGCAGGGCATTACGAGCAGTACTTC
TRBD2	-	TRBV4-1	TRBJ2-3	CASSPLIPGLASTDTQYF	TGCGCCAGCAGCCCTCTAATTCCGGGACTAGCGTCCACAGATACGCAGTATTTT
-	few	TRBV25-1	TRBJ1-3	CASSEEVGNTIYF	TGTGCCAGCAGTGAAGAGGTCGGAAACACCATATATTTT
-	few	TRBV7-9	TRBJ1-3	CASSLLSSGNTIYF	TGTGCCAGCAGCTTACTTTCCTCTGGAAACACCATATATTTT
TRBD1	few	TRBV5-6	TRBJ2-5	CASTYGTGLETQYF	TGTGCCAGCACCTACGGGACAGGGCTAGAGACCCAGTACTTC
TRBD2	few	TRBV5-1	TRBJ2-1	CASSLGLAGYNEQFF	TGCGCCAGCAGCTTGGGGCTAGCGGGCTACAATGAGCAGTTCTTC
TRBD1	few	TRBV18	TRBJ1-2	CASSPVDRVLYGYTF	TGTGCCAGCTCACCTGTGGACAGGGTGCTGTATGGCTACACCTTC
TRBD1	few	TRBV11-2	TRBJ2-7	CASSSRTGSRLLQYF	TGTGCCAGCAGCTCTCGGACAGGGTCAAGGCTCTTGCAGTACTTC
-	few	TRBV10-1	TRBJ2-2	CASSEGGANTGELFF	TGCGCCAGCAGTGAGGGGGGCGCGAACACCGGGGAGCTGTTTTTT
TRBD1	-	TRBV28	TRBJ2-7	CASSQGTGQSYEQYF	TGTGCCAGCAGCCAGGGGACAGGGCAATCCTACGAGCAGTACTTC
-	-	TRBV19	TRBJ1-1	CASSLQGSGTEAFF	TGTGCCAGTAGTTTGCAGGGTAGCGGCACTGAAGCTTTCTTT
-	few	TRBV2	TRBJ2-5	CARKSGVQETQYF	TGTGCCAGAAAGTCAGGGGTCCAAGAGACCCAGTACTTC
-	-	TRBV5-1	TRBJ1-4	CASSFFGTRDEKLFF	TGCGCCAGCAGCTTTTTCGGGACACGAGATGAAAAACTGTTTTTT
-	-	TRBV10-1	TRBJ2-5	CASSESRARGETQYF	TGCGCCAGCAGTGAGTCGAGGGCCAGAGGGGAGACCCAGTACTTC
TRBD1	-	TRBV4-1	TRBJ2-7	CASSHPPGQDSYEQYF	TGCGCCAGCAGCCACCCACCGGGACAGGACTCCTACGAGCAGTACTTC
-	-	TRBV30	TRBJ2-1	CAWSGVSYNEQFF	TGTGCCTGGAGCGGAGTTTCCTACAATGAGCAGTTCTTC
-	few	TRBV1	TRBJ2-2	CTSSQDPPGRRTGSNTGELFF	TGCACCAGCAGCCAAGATCCCCCCGGCAGAAGGACAGGTTCGAACACCGGGGAGCTGTTTTTT
-	few	TRBV5-1	TRBJ2-7	CASSGDLYEQYF	TGCGCCAGCAGCGGGGACTTATACGAGCAGTACTTC
TRBD1	few	TRBV28	TRBJ1-4	CASSLSLGQGGEKLFF	TGTGCCAGCAGTTTAAGCCTGGGACAGGGGGGTGAAAAACTGTTTTTT
TRBD1	-	TRBV7-2	TRBJ2-7	CASSLGQGGYEQYF	TGTGCCAGCAGCCTCGGACAGGGGGGCTACGAGCAGTACTTC
TRBD1	-	TRBV9	TRBJ1-1	CASSVVRGHTEAFF	TGTGCCAGCAGCGTAGTGAGGGGGCACACTGAAGCTTTCTTT
TRBD1	-	TRBV6-1	TRBJ1-2	CASSESRDRGHYGYTF	TGTGCCAGCAGTGAATCCCGGGACAGGGGCCACTATGGCTACACCTTC
-	-	TRBV9	TRBJ2-1	CASTLHGGVVRGEQFF	TGTGCCAGCACCTTGCATGGCGGGGTGGTAAGAGGAGAGCAGTTCTTC
TRBD2	few	TRBV2	TRBJ2-2	CASTPTSGNTGELFF	TGTGCCAGCACCCCGACTAGCGGGAACACCGGGGAGCTGTTTTTT
-	few	TRBV7-2	TRBJ2-3	CASSFFTQGTDTQYF	TGTGCCAGCAGCTTTTTCACGCAGGGCACAGATACGCAGTATTTT
-	few	TRBV9	TRBJ2-1	CASGQGQTSYNEQFF	TGTGCCAGCGGGCAGGGGCAGACATCCTACAATGAGCAGTTCTTC
TRBD2	few	TRBV9	TRBJ2-3	CASSRLAGVGDTQYF	TGTGCCAGCAGCCGACTAGCGGGAGTGGGGGATACGCAGTATTTT
-	few	TRBV7-2	TRBJ1-2	CASSLRGGGNYGYTF	TGTGCCAGCAGCCTTCGGGGAGGGGGAAACTATGGCTACACCTTC